This T cell receptor (beta chain) is from a study of control samples from healthy donors and cancer patients. Sequencing was performed with immunoSEQ multiplex PCR; in TCRdb, only in-frame clones are kept and a portion is missing. The repertoire table contains some 190,000 clones. CDR1 is SEHNR and CDR2 is FQNEAQ in the germline V gene (reference sequence). The CDR3 length is 15 residues. J gave up 5 bases and V 3 bases, and 9 bases lay outside the gene matches. The TCR originated in a young woman in good health. Sequencing was performed on blood. This rearrangement joins TRBV7-9 to TRBJ2-7, with 8 bases fitting TRBD1. CDR3 in DNA: TGTGCCAGCAGCTTCCTTAGACAGGGGATCGACGAGCAGTACTTC. Translating gives CASSFLRQGIDEQYF.